This T cell receptor beta chain was profiled in a study of tumor-infiltrating lymphocytes in primary liver carcinoma. Study summary: Tumor staging was T1-T3 N0M0; sizes spanned about 4.2 to 11 cm across. Study results and limitations: Tumor region pairs outstripped tumor-adjacent and tumor-blood pairs in overlap. Against blood, tumors held a significantly higher top-250-clone fraction (p = 0.039).

The germline V gene has CDR1 SQVTM and CDR2 ANQGSEA. The CDR3 region is 14 residues in length, termini included. TCR beta cDNA came from roughly 0.45 ug total RNA, primed with a constant-region primer. Modified slightly, ARM-PCR produced TCR beta libraries over three nested multiplex PCR rounds. TRBV1-TRBV30 forward primers paired with a C-beta reverse primer were used in the first two PCR rounds, which ran roughly 10 cycles each. TCRdb passed the multiplex PCR reads through MiXCR, listing each CDR3 protein once. The profile shows 30,000 to 40,000 distinct CDR3 sequences, approximately 73% of them singletons. Points on this clonotype: What it binds is unknown. The conserved phenylalanine or tryptophan normally closing the CDR3 is absent here, so this likely arose from a read error. No DNA is shown, since the ends of the CDR3 on it are uncertain; the CDR3 is the one TCRdb lists.

Unsorted bulk tissue (roughly 17-33 mg) underwent RNA and DNA co-extraction. Each sampled tumor had five separate regions taken from it. The J gene is TRBJ1-1, the V gene TRBV29-1; the table gives TRBD1 as D, unverified against the DNA. The specimen was liver tumor tissue from sampling region 4. The subset: tumor region T4, right-lateral pole. The source is a man aged 35 to 55 with primary liver carcinoma and hepatitis B virus infection. The CDR3 region is CSVLQTDSNTEAVL.